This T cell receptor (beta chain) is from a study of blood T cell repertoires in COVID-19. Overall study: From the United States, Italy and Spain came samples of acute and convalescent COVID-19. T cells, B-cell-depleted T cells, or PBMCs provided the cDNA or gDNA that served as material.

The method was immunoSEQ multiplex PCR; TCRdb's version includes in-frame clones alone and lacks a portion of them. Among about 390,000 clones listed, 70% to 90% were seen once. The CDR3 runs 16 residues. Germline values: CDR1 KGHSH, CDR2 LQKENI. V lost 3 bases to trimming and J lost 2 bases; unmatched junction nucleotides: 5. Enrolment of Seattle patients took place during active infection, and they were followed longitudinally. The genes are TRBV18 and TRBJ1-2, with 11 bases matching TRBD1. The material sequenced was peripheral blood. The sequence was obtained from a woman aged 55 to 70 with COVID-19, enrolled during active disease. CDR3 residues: CASSPRTGGVNYGYTF. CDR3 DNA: TGTGCCAGCTCACCTAGGACAGGGGGCGTAAACTATGGCTACACCTTC.